This record covers a single T cell receptor (beta chain). This sample is part of a study of PD-1 blockade in classical Hodgkin lymphoma. V lost 6 bases and J lost 0, with 9 bases in between. This CDR3 has 14 residues. Germline V CDR1 and CDR2: MNHEY, SMNVEV (reference sequence). Repertoires were generated with immunoSEQ multiplex PCR, while TCRdb's copy carries only in-frame clones and drops some. The sample has some 96,000 clones; about four fifths are singletons. With no exception, relapse followed autologous stem cell transplantation in all patients, and brentuximab vedotin exposure varied. The J gene is TRBJ1-3, the V gene TRBV27, with unresolved D. Specimen: peripheral blood mononuclear cells (PBMCs), collected before the second cycle of nivolumab. The clonotype comes from a human donor with classical Hodgkin lymphoma. Here the CDR3 reads CASSLKSSGNTIYF. The CDR3 DNA sequence: TGTGCCAGCAGCCTGAAATCCTCTGGAAACACCATATATTTT.